This T cell receptor beta chain came from a study of response to subunit inactivated influenza vaccine. This CDR3 comprises 13 residues. V was trimmed by 4 bases and J by 1 base, leaving 8 bases between them. Per germline, CDR1 SGHRS and CDR2 YFSETQ. This clonotype has a count of ten or more. Each CDR3 protein is one row after TCRdb ran MiXCR on the RT-PCR reads. The table has hundreds of thousands of distinct CDR3 sequences, approximately 16% seen once; the top ten hold less than 4%. This material consisted of CD4+ T cells sorted from PBMCs, taken roughly 24 months after vaccination. This receptor was identified in a man aged 50-75 years who received an inactivated influenza vaccine. The genes are TRBV5-1 and TRBJ1-1; D call uncertain. CDR3 bases: TGCGCCAGCAGCCTCTCACAGAACACTGAAGCTTTCTTT. Protein sequence: CASSLSQNTEAFF.